This T cell receptor beta chain appears in the sequencing data of a study of blood T cell repertoires in COVID-19 (dated by TCRdb to about 2020). Concerning the study at large: Samples covering the acute and convalescent phases of COVID-19 were provided by collaborators in the United States, Italy and Spain. The material from the prospective study consisted of cDNA or gDNA derived from T cells, B-cell-depleted T cells, or PBMCs. Where available, HLA class I and class II types were taken from metadata supplied by the sample provider and were not determined by assay-based typing. Deeply sampled blood TCRbeta repertoires from subjects exposed to, actively infected with, or recovered from COVID-19 were included in the dataset. The repertoires were released in a freely available public database intended as a resource for research on the immune response to SARS-CoV-2. A de-identified subject ID, COVID-19 status, age in years and sex were almost always included in the sample metadata. Samples were obtained from the ongoing ImmuneRACE study (first 160 participants) and from over 1,000 subjects provided by 6 global collaborators.

The collaborating institutions used their own protocols to collect whole blood in K2EDTA tubes. For TCRbeta analysis, collaborators shipped samples in one of three forms: frozen whole blood, isolated PBMCs, or DNA extracted from either of those sample types. As concerns this clone: The target of this receptor is not known. No much larger clone is present one base from it, and per-base qualities are unavailable.

From the germline V gene, CDR1 is SGHDT and CDR2 is YYEEEE. V and J are trimmed by 4 bases and 4 bases, and the gene matches miss 7 bases of the junction. There are 15 amino acids in the CDR3, from cysteine to phenylalanine inclusive. Only the CDR3 DNA is retained, 45 bases long and in frame from the first base. The research as a whole found: How much clinical and demographic metadata was included differed by source and by participant, and the metadata was provided uncurated.

TCRbeta CDR3 regions were amplified from genomic DNA using the immunoSEQ Assay, a bias-controlled multiplex PCR. Per the source publication's procedure: Within the assay, amplification of reference gene primers was used to estimate how many nucleated cells each sample contained. To quantify the absolute abundance of each unique TCRbeta CDR3 rearrangement, sequence reads were collapsed and filtered. For each sample, productive Simpson clonality was calculated as the square root of Simpson's diversity index over productive rearrangements. As stored in TCRdb, this immuneACCESS dataset retains in-frame rearrangements with V and J assigned. A fraction of the clones does not appear; measured against another copy, unresolved V genes explain less than half of the discrepancy, and the remainder lacks a known reason. V and J calls and clone size are given by that table; D and trimming were obtained from the DNA. For this sample there are some 200,000 clones; 84% appear just once. The ten largest clones capture 2.3% of the sample.

Specimen: peripheral blood. The sequence is built from TRBV5-6 and TRBJ2-7; TRBD1 matches 11 bases in the middle. The source of this sequence is a woman aged 55-70 years with acute or convalescent COVID-19. The base sequence is TGTGCCAGCAGCAGCCGGACAGGGGGCGTATACGAGCAGTACTTC. This codes for CASSSRTGGVYEQYF.